A selection of T cell receptor beta chains follows, all from one sample in a study of cytomegalovirus exposure and HLA in healthy donors. TCRdb's table, derived via immunoSEQ multiplex PCR, lists solely in-frame clones and lacks some. Here the sample spans about 150,000 clones, around two thirds being singletons. Sequenced material: PBMCs. These receptors were taken from a male donor in good health and CMV-seronegative. Both conserved end residues are part of each CDR3. A D gene is named only where the DNA matches it firmly. Not all rows give a size; the values are once, few, many and, for expanded clones, a class.

v_call,clone_size,j_call,d_call,cdr3_length,cdr3_nt,cdr3_aa
TRBV30,-,TRBJ1-6,TRBD1,16,TGTGCCTGGAGCGAATTACCGGGACAGGGATCCTCACCCCTCCACTTT,CAWSELPGQGSSPLHF
TRBV7-2,-,TRBJ1-6,TRBD1,18,TGTGCCAGCAGCGAGGGGGCGAGTTATAGCTCCTATAATTCACCCCTCCACTTT,CASSEGASYSSYNSPLHF
TRBV28,few,TRBJ2-3,-,14,TGTGCCAGCAGCCAGTGGTCTAGCACAGATACGCAGTATTTT,CASSQWSSTDTQYF
TRBV4-1,-,TRBJ1-1,-,14,TGCGCCAGCAGCCAAGAAACGGTGAACACTGAAGCTTTCTTT,CASSQETVNTEAFF
TRBV11-2,-,TRBJ2-5,TRBD2,14,TGTGCCAGCGCCCTGGGAGGGATTGGAGAGACCCAGTACTTC,CASALGGIGETQYF
TRBV6-7,few,TRBJ2-5,-,11,TGTGCTATTAGGGGACAAGAGACCCAGTACTTC,CAIRGQETQYF
TRBV7-3,-,TRBJ2-3,-,17,TGTGCCAGCAGCTTAGGGGCCGCAGACTCTAGCACAGATACGCAGTATTTT,CASSLGAADSSTDTQYF
TRBV6-5,-,TRBJ1-2,-,13,TGTGCCAGCGCACAACAGGGTGGACATGGCTACACCTTC,CASAQQGGHGYTF
TRBV6-5,-,TRBJ1-5,TRBD1,15,TGTGCCAGCAGTCCTGGGACAGGGGCAGATCAGCCCCAGCATTTT,CASSPGTGADQPQHF
TRBV7-2,-,TRBJ2-1,-,12,TGTGCCAGCAGCCGAGGGGGGGAAAAACGGTTCTTC,CASSRGGEKRFF
TRBV28,-,TRBJ1-2,TRBD1,17,TGTGCCAGCAGTTGGCGGGGGACAGGGGATATTACGAGTGGCTACACCTTC,CASSWRGTGDITSGYTF
TRBV27,-,TRBJ2-5,TRBD2,15,TGTGCCAGCAGGTTAGCGGGGAGGGACGGAGTGACCCAGTACTTC,CASRLAGRDGVTQYF
TRBV5-1,-,TRBJ2-3,TRBD1,18,TGCGCCAGCAGCTTGTTTTATTTGCCGGGACAGGGGGCAGATACGCAGTATTTT,CASSLFYLPGQGADTQYF
TRBV29-1,-,TRBJ1-1,TRBD1,13,TGCAGCGTTGTTGGGCAGGGGGGAACTGAAGCTTTCTTT,CSVVGQGGTEAFF
TRBV19,few,TRBJ2-3,-,16,TGTGCCAGTAGTGTCACAGGGACCAGTAGCACAGATACGCAGTATTTT,CASSVTGTSSTDTQYF
TRBV11-2,-,TRBJ1-1,TRBD1,12,TGTGCCATCGGGACAGGGAGCACTGAAGCTTTCTTT,CAIGTGSTEAFF
TRBV9,-,TRBJ2-5,TRBD2,16,TGTGCCAGCACCTCAGGGAGCGGGGAAAGGGGAGAGACCCAGTACTTC,CASTSGSGERGETQYF
TRBV9,-,TRBJ2-1,-,15,TGTGCCAGCAGCGCAGCCCAGGGGGGCCACAATGAGCAGTTCTTC,CASSAAQGGHNEQFF
TRBV4-1,-,TRBJ2-7,-,16,TGCGCCAGCAGCCAAGAAGATAGAGTAAGCCCCTACGAGCAGTACTTC,CASSQEDRVSPYEQYF
TRBV10-1,-,TRBJ1-3,TRBD1,15,TGCGCCAGCAGTCCGGACAGGGCTCAGGGAAACACCATATATTTT,CASSPDRAQGNTIYF
TRBV7-2,-,TRBJ1-6,-,15,TGTGCCAGCAGCTTAGCACTCACCCTTAATTCACCCCTCCACTTT,CASSLALTLNSPLHF
TRBV6-1,-,TRBJ2-7,TRBD1,15,TGTGCCAGCAGCGAACGGACAGGGATCTCCTACGAGCAGTACTTC,CASSERTGISYEQYF
TRBV7-2,-,TRBJ2-7,TRBD1,16,TGTGCCAGCAGCCGGGGAGGACAGGGGGGGTCCTACGAGCAGTACTTC,CASSRGGQGGSYEQYF
TRBV5-4,-,TRBJ2-1,TRBD2,17,TGTGCCAGCAGCTTGGTTGCGGGGGGGCGCTCCTACAATGAGCAGTTCTTC,CASSLVAGGRSYNEQFF
TRBV7-9,-,TRBJ2-6,-,12,TGTGCCAGCAGCCGTGGGGCCAACGTCCTGACTTTC,CASSRGANVLTF
TRBV7-2,-,TRBJ2-7,-,17,TGTGCCAGCAGCTACCGACGGTCAGGGGTGATCTCCTACGAGCAGTACTTC,CASSYRRSGVISYEQYF
TRBV4-2,-,TRBJ1-2,-,13,TGTGCCAGCAGCCCGGAGGGTGACTATGGCTACACCTTC,CASSPEGDYGYTF
TRBV28,-,TRBJ2-5,-,14,TGTGCCAGCAGTTTAGTAGATGGCCAAGAGACCCAGTACTTC,CASSLVDGQETQYF
TRBV30,few,TRBJ2-5,-,16,TGTGCCTGGAGTCGTATCGGATTTGGCGGCCAAGAGACCCAGTACTTC,CAWSRIGFGGQETQYF
TRBV6-1,once,TRBJ1-3,-,14,TGTGCCAGCACCACAGGATACTCTGGAAACACCATATATTTT,CASTTGYSGNTIYF
TRBV7-8,-,TRBJ1-4,TRBD1,16,TGTGCCAGCAGCTTAACAGGGGGCCCGACTAATGAAAAACTGTTTTTT,CASSLTGGPTNEKLFF
TRBV19,-,TRBJ2-7,-,18,TGTGCCAGTAGTTTCTCTTGGTGGTCCGGGACTGGGTCCTACGAGCAGTACTTC,CASSFSWWSGTGSYEQYF
TRBV29-1,-,TRBJ2-5,-,11,TGCAGCGCCCGGGAGCAAGAGACCCAGTACTTC,CSAREQETQYF
TRBV19,-,TRBJ2-1,TRBD2,12,TGTGCCACCGGACTAGCGGGGCAAGAGCAGTTCTTC,CATGLAGQEQFF
TRBV5-5,-,TRBJ2-7,TRBD1,16,TGTGCCAGCAGCCCCCGCCCCGGGACAGGGGTCTACGAGCAGTACTTC,CASSPRPGTGVYEQYF
TRBV6-1,-,TRBJ1-6,-,16,TGTGCCAGCAGTGACAGGGGTAGTTCCTATAATTCACCCCTCCACTTT,CASSDRGSSYNSPLHF
TRBV11-2,-,TRBJ2-5,TRBD2,19,TGTGCCAGCAGCTTAGGGATTCTAGGCGGGGGACGGCCCCAAGAGACCCAGTACTTC,CASSLGILGGGRPQETQYF
TRBV7-9,-,TRBJ2-4,-,15,TGTGCCAGCAGCTATGAAGGGAGCGCCAAAAACATTCAGTACTTC,CASSYEGSAKNIQYF
TRBV18,few,TRBJ1-6,-,13,TGTGCCACCCTCAGCTCCTATAATTCACCCCTCCACTTT,CATLSSYNSPLHF
TRBV28,few,TRBJ2-7,-,13,TGTGCCAGCAGTTTAGGAGGTGGACGCGAGCAGTACTTC,CASSLGGGREQYF
TRBV29-1,-,TRBJ2-7,-,13,TGCAGCGTTGTCCTGGCGGAAAACTACGAGCAGTACTTC,CSVVLAENYEQYF
TRBV7-3,-,TRBJ1-5,-,15,TGTGCCAGCAACCCCGGCACCGAGGGCAATCAGCCCCAGCATTTT,CASNPGTEGNQPQHF
TRBV11-2,-,TRBJ2-5,TRBD1,15,TGTGCCAGCAGCTGGATGGACAGGGTCGCTGAGACCCAGTACTTC,CASSWMDRVAETQYF